The 27 T cell receptor beta chains presented below share a single source sample, sequenced in a study of blood T cells in healthy people across ages. For the second PCR, which ran for roughly 6 to 12 cycles, a sample-barcoded 5' primer and a J-beta primer mix were used. TCRdb re-called the 5' RACE reads through MiXCR, storing one row per CDR3 protein. The table includes 1.5 million to 2 million distinct CDR3 sequences, roughly 32% detected once. Sequencing input: blood. These receptors all stem from a woman aged 25 to 39 in good health.

This clonotype showed up just a few times. This chain links TRBV7-2 with TRBJ2-5; 7 nucleotides agree with TRBD2. The CDR3 is made up of 14 amino acids. Germline V gene data show CDR1 as SGHTA and CDR2 as FQGNSA. The ends lost 5 bases at V and 3 bases at J; junction bases unmatched: 6. The CDR3 loop reads CASSRSGDKETQYF. In DNA form, the CDR3 reads TGTGCCAGCAGCCGCAGCGGGGATAAAGAGACCCAGTACTTC.

The chain recombines TRBV29-1 with TRBJ2-1; D may be TRBD2 (5 bases). The CDR3 has 12 amino acids. Germline V gene lookup returns CDR1 SQVTM and CDR2 ANQGSEA. The CDR3 reads CGGFTTPNEQFF. CDR3 bases: TGCGGCGGGTTTACTACCCCCAATGAGCAGTTCTTC.

Notes on this clonotype: This may stem from a read error, because a much larger clone lies one nucleotide away. V gene TRBV3-1 combines with J gene TRBJ2-5, with 9 bases aligning to TRBD1. The CDR3 extends over 15 amino acids. The germline V gene encodes CDR1 LGHDT and CDR2 YNNKEL (reference sequence). After removal of 1 base from V and 0 bases from J, the junction contained 0 bases not matched to a gene. The CDR3 sequence is CASSQGTGDQETQYF. In nucleotides, the CDR3 is TGTGCCAGCAGCCAAGGGACAGGGGACCAAGAGACCCAGTACTTC.

This clonotype turned up a few times. This rearrangement joins TRBV7-9 to TRBJ2-6, with D uncertain. Per the germline V gene, CDR1 is SEHNR and CDR2 is FQNEAQ (reference sequence). With 4 bases removed from V and 1 base from J, the gap between germline ends came to 8 bases. CDR3 size: 15 residues. The CDR3 DNA reads TGTGCCAGCAGCTCGCAGTTATCTGGGGCCAACGTCCTGACTTTC. Translating gives CASSSQLSGANVLTF. The variable domain in full, completed from reference TRBV7-9 and TRBJ2-6, reads DTGVSQNPRHKITKRGQNVTFRCDPISEHNRLYWYRQTLGQGPEFLTYFQNEAQLEKSRLLSDRFSAERPKGSFSTLEIQRTEQGDSAMYLCASSSQLSGANVLTFGAGSRLTVL.

V is TRBV7-6 and J is TRBJ2-7; weak D call: TRBD1 (6 bases). This CDR3 comprises 15 residues. V was shortened by 5 bases and J by 5 bases, with 19 bases between the two germline ends. Looked up from germline, CDR1 is SGHVS and CDR2 is FNYEAQ. The CDR3 DNA follows: TGTGCCAGCAGCCCAGTCACAGGGTTTCAGGACGAGCAGTACTTC. It translates to CASSPVTGFQDEQYF.

Remarks on this clonotype: One junction end disagrees with the germline gene, perhaps due to a read error. V is TRBV28 and J is TRBJ2-1; 9 positions agree with TRBD2. Looked up from germline, CDR1 is MDHEN and CDR2 is SYDVKM. CDR3 length equals 18 residues. The CDR3 loop is CTSSPGIRTSEDYNEQFF. CDR3 coding DNA: TGTACCAGCAGTCCGGGGATTAGGACTAGCGAGGACTACAATGAGCAGTTCTTC.

The chain recombines TRBV28 with TRBJ2-1; tentatively, D is TRBD1 or TRBD2 (6 bases each). The V end lost 1 base, the J end lost 5 bases, and 15 bases lay between the germline ends. This CDR3 has 16 amino acids. The germline V gene encodes CDR1 MDHEN and CDR2 SYDVKM. CDR3 sequence reads: CASSLSGARVDNEQFF. DNA for the CDR3: TGTGCCAGCAGTTTATCGGGGGCAAGGGTTGACAATGAGCAGTTCTTC.

The genes are TRBV20-1 and TRBJ2-7; D remains ambiguous. The CDR3 consists of 12 residues. Germline V lookup: CDR1 DFQATT, CDR2 SNEGSKA (reference sequence). V lost 4 bases, J lost 0 bases, and 7 bases lay in between. CDR3 sequence reads: CSATEASYEQYF. For the CDR3, the DNA is TGCAGTGCTACTGAGGCCTCCTACGAGCAGTACTTC.

J is TRBJ2-5 and V is TRBV28; D is uncertain. Trimming took 3 bases from V and 2 from J, leaving 10 bases between them. CDR3 length: 14 amino acids. Germline CDR1 and CDR2: MDHEN and SYDVKM. CDR3 loop: CASSFGQQQETQYF. Here the CDR3 DNA reads TGTGCCAGCAGTTTCGGGCAACAACAAGAGACCCAGTACTTC.

In this sample, this clonotype turned up a few times. The chain employs TRBV20-1 and TRBJ2-3, with 13 bases lining up with TRBD2. Germline lookup yields CDR1 DFQATT and CDR2 SNEGSKA (reference sequence). V was clipped by 6 bases and J by 1 base; unmatched bases: 4. This CDR3 is 15 amino acids long. The CDR3 DNA is TGCAGTGCCGCCGGGACTAGCGGGGGCACAGATACGCAGTATTTT. It specifies CSAAGTSGGTDTQYF.

The chain recombines TRBV11-2 with TRBJ1-6; D is unresolved. Germline V gives CDR1 SGHAT, CDR2 FQNNGV. V shed 1 base and J shed 8 bases, with 9 bases lying between them. The CDR3 length is 14 residues. CDR3 nucleotide sequence: TGTGCCAGCAGCTTAGGCCGGCGGGATTCACCCCTCCACTTT. The encoded protein is CASSLGRRDSPLHF.

This clonotype was detected only a few times. The chain combines TRBV10-3 with TRBJ1-1; D is unclear. Germline CDR1 and CDR2: ENHRY and SYGVKD. The CDR3 runs 13 residues. Trimming took 4 bases from V and 2 from J, leaving 8 bases between them. DNA for the CDR3: TGTGCCATCAGTGGTCAGATAAACACTGAAGCTTTCTTT. Amino acids: CAISGQINTEAFF.

The V and J genes are TRBV7-2 and TRBJ2-7, with TRBD2 matching 12 bases. V trimming: 5 bases; J trimming: 3 bases; junction bases outside the gene matches: 5. This CDR3 spans 15 amino acids. From germline, CDR1 is SGHTA and CDR2 FQGNSA. The CDR3 nucleotides are TGTGCCAGCAGCCGTGGGACTAGCGGGTTCTACGAGCAGTACTTC. Protein sequence: CASSRGTSGFYEQYF.

This clonotype was observed a few times. The chain couples TRBV29-1 to TRBJ1-4, with unresolved D. CDR3 length: 11 amino acids. Germline assignment: CDR1 SQVTM and CDR2 ANQGSEA. The CDR3 region is CSGRFNEKLFF. As DNA, the CDR3 is TGCAGTGGCAGGTTTAATGAAAAACTGTTTTTT.

This clonotype came up many times. The gene calls are TRBV12-3 or TRBV12-4 and TRBJ2-7; D gene uncertain. The V gene lost 2 bases and the J gene lost 2 bases, with 13 bases spanning the gap. CDR3 length equals 15 residues. CDR3 nucleotide sequence: TGTGCCAGCAGTTTAATTGGGTTGGGGACCTACGAGCAGTACTTC. It is translated as CASSLIGLGTYEQYF.

This clonotype was recorded once. V and J are TRBV28 and TRBJ2-5; tentatively, D is TRBD1 (5 bases). The end of the DNA aligns better with TRBJ2-7, so the J call may be wrong. The CDR3 loop spans 14 amino acids. In germline, CDR1 is MDHEN, CDR2 SYDVKM. The CDR3 protein is CASLDPVTVGEQYF. The CDR3, as DNA: TGTGCCAGCCTCGACCCTGTGACAGTCGGCGAGCAGTACTTC.

The chain combines TRBV20-1 with TRBJ1-2; TRBD1 aligns across 8 bases. The CDR3 loop spans 15 amino acids. V shed 5 bases and J 1 base; nucleotides not matched to a gene: 9. CDR1 and CDR2 (germline): DFQATT, SNEGSKA (reference sequence). The CDR3 protein is CSAPGGAVVNYGYTF. The CDR3 bases are TGCAGTGCTCCAGGGGGCGCAGTGGTTAACTATGGCTACACCTTC.

There are a few counts of this clonotype. The gene calls are TRBV5-8 and TRBJ2-7, with 7 bases aligning to TRBD2. The CDR3 is 14 amino acids. After removal of 2 bases from V and 4 bases from J, the junction contained 6 bases not matched to a gene. CDR1 is SGHTS, CDR2 YDEGEE, per germline. The CDR3 region is CASSFGTNIYEQYF. The CDR3 DNA reads as TGTGCCAGCAGCTTCGGGACTAACATATACGAGCAGTACTTC.

The sample holds a few counts of this clonotype. V usage is TRBV3-1 and J usage is TRBJ2-7; weak D call: TRBD1 (6 bases). The ends were cut back, 6 bases at V and 12 bases at J, with 12 bases in the middle. The CDR3 has 10 residues. Germline V gene lookup returns CDR1 LGHDT and CDR2 YNNKEL (reference sequence). The DNA for the CDR3 is TGTGCCAGCAGGGGTACAGGGCTGTACTTC. Translating it yields CASRGTGLYF.

This clonotype has only a few counts. The rearrangement joins TRBV20-1 to TRBJ1-2; tentative D call: TRBD1 (6 bases). V lost 6 bases and J 7 bases, leaving 15 bases between the germline ends. CDR1 and CDR2 from the germline V gene are DFQATT and SNEGSKA (reference sequence). The CDR3 is made up of 12 amino acids. CDR3 protein: CSAMGGAGGYTF. The CDR3 coding sequence is TGCAGTGCGATGGGGGGCGCGGGTGGCTACACCTTC.

In its sample, this clonotype was seen a few times. The J gene is TRBJ2-3, the V gene TRBV2, with 8 bases aligning to TRBD2. The CDR3 totals 15 residues. After removal of 1 base from V and 4 bases from J, the junction contained 4 bases not matched to a gene. Germline V lookup: CDR1 SNHLY, CDR2 FYNNEI. CDR3 region: CASSEGGGPADTQYF. The CDR3 DNA is TGTGCCAGCAGTGAAGGCGGGGGGCCCGCAGATACGCAGTATTTT.

This clonotype has a count of ten or more. The chain couples TRBV20-1 to TRBJ1-2; D possibly corresponds to TRBD1 (5 bases). The CDR3 runs to 13 residues. The germline V and J ends were trimmed by 1 base and 2 bases, with 8 bases remaining between them. Looked up from germline, CDR1 is DFQATT and CDR2 is SNEGSKA (reference sequence). For the CDR3, the DNA is TGCAGTGCTAGAGTCGCAGGGAACTATGGCTACACCTTC. This encodes CSARVAGNYGYTF.

This rearrangement joins TRBV2 to TRBJ1-2; D perhaps matches TRBD1 (6 bases). Germline V gives CDR1 SNHLY, CDR2 FYNNEI. CDR3 length equals 13 residues. V was shortened by 6 bases and J by 8 bases, with 16 bases between the two germline ends. CDR3 in DNA: TGTGCCAGCAGGAGGGGGGGCGCGAGGGGCTACACCTTC. Protein: CASRRGGARGYTF.

There are a few counts of this clonotype. This chain joins TRBV18 and TRBJ2-5; a weak D match, TRBD1 (5 bases). CDR1 and CDR2 from the germline V gene are KGHSH and LQKENI. Trimming left V 2 bases short and J 4 bases short, with 11 bases between. The CDR3 runs 14 residues. The CDR3 sequence: CASSPGYRGETQYF. CDR3 nucleotide sequence: TGTGCCAGCTCACCAGGTTATAGGGGAGAGACCCAGTACTTC.

The genes are TRBV20-1 and TRBJ2-2; possibly TRBD2 for D (6 bases). The V end was cut by 3 bases, the J end by 8 bases, with 13 bases between. Looked up from germline, CDR1 is DFQATT and CDR2 is SNEGSKA (reference sequence). This CDR3 region has 13 residues. The CDR3 region has the DNA TGCAGTGCTAGCGGGAGAATTTGGGGGGAGCTGTTTTTT. It translates to CSASGRIWGELFF.

The chain combines TRBV12-3 or TRBV12-4 with TRBJ2-1; TRBD1 might be the D (5 bases). The CDR3 consists of 14 residues. The ends were cut back, 11 bases at V and 6 bases at J, with 20 bases in the middle. CDR3 in DNA: TGTGCCGGCGGTATTGTTGGGGCCGGCAATGAGCAGTTCTTC. Its translation is CAGGIVGAGNEQFF.

This clonotype has just a few counts. CDR3 coding DNA: TGTGCCAGCAGCTATCAGGGTCGACAGTCACCCCTCCACTTT. Protein product: CASSYQGRQSPLHF. The rearrangement uses TRBV5-6 and TRBJ1-6, with D perhaps TRBD1 (5 bases). V lost 3 bases and J 10 bases, leaving 14 bases between the germline ends. Germline CDR1 is SGHDT and CDR2 is YYEEEE. The CDR3 has 14 residues.